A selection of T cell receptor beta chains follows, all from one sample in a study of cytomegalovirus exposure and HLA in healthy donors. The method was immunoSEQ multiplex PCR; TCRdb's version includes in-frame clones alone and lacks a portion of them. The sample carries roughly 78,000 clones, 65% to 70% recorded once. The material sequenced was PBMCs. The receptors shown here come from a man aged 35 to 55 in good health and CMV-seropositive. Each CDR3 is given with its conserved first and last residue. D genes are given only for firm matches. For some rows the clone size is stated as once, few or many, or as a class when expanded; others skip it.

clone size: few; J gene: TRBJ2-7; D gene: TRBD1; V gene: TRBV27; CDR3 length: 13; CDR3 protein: CASRDRGSYEQYF; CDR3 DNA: TGTGCCAGCAGGGACAGGGGCTCCTACGAGCAGTACTTC
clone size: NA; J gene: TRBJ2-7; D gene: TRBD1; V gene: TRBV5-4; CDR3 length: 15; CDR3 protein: CASSARDRGNYEQYF; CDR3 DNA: TGTGCCAGCAGCGCTCGGGACAGGGGGAACTACGAGCAGTACTTC
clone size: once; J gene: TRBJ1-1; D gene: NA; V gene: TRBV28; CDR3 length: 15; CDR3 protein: CASSPPVGGLTEAFF; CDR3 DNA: TGTGCCAGCAGTCCGCCCGTCGGGGGTCTTACTGAAGCTTTCTTT
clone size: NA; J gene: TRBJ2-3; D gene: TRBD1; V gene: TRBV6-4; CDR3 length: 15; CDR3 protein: CASSDSRTGADTQYF; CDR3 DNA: TGTGCCAGCAGTGACTCCAGGACAGGGGCGGATACGCAGTATTTT
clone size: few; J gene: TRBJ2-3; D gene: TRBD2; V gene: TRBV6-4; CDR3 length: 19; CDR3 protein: CASPEGGLAGGQRTDTQYF; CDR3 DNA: TGTGCCAGCCCTGAAGGAGGTCTAGCGGGGGGGCAGAGGACAGATACGCAGTATTTT
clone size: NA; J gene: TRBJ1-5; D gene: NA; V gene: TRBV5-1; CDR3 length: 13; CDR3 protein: CASSFSPSQPQHF; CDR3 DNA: TGCGCCAGCAGCTTTTCGCCCAGTCAGCCCCAGCATTTT
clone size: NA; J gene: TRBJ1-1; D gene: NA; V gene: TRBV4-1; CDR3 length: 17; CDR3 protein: CASSPRGTEHMNTEAFF; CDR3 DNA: TGCGCCAGCAGTCCCCGTGGAACAGAGCACATGAACACTGAAGCTTTCTTT
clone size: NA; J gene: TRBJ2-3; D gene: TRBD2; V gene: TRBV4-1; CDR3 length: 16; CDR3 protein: CASSYGEAGGPDTQYF; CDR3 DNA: TGCGCCAGCAGTTATGGGGAGGCGGGGGGGCCAGATACGCAGTATTTT
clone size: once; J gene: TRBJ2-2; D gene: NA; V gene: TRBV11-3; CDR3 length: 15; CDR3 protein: CASSKIDRNTGELFF; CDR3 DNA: TGTGCCAGCAGCAAGATAGACAGGAACACCGGGGAGCTGTTTTTT
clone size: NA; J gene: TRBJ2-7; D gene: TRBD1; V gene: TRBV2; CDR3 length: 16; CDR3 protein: CASSEGQGTSSYEQYF; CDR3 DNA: TGTGCCAGCAGTGAAGGACAGGGTACCAGCTCCTACGAGCAGTACTTC
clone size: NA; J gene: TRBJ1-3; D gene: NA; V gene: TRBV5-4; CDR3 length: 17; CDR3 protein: CASSHKRDISSGNTIYF; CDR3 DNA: TGTGCCAGCAGCCACAAACGGGACATTAGCTCTGGAAACACCATATATTTT
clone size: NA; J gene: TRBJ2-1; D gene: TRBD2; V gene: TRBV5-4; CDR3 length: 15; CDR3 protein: CASSFAGGPINEQFF; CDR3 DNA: TGTGCCAGCAGCTTTGCGGGGGGGCCGATAAATGAGCAGTTCTTC
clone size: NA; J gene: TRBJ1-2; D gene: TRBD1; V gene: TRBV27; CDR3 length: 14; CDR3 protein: CASSPGQGLYGYTF; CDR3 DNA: TGTGCCAGCAGTCCGGGACAGGGACTCTATGGCTACACCTTC
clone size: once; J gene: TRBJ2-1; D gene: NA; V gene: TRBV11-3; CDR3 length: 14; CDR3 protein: CASSLVAGEGWQFF; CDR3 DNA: TGTGCCAGCAGCTTAGTCGCAGGGGAGGGTTGGCAGTTCTTC
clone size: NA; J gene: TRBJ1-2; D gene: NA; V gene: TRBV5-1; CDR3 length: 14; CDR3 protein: CASSLDGANYGYTF; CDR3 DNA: TGCGCCAGCAGCTTGGACGGGGCTAACTATGGCTACACCTTC
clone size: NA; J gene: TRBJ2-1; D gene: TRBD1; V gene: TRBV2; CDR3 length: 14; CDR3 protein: CASSVDRDYNEQFF; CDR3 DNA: TGTGCCAGCAGTGTGGACAGGGACTACAATGAGCAGTTCTTC
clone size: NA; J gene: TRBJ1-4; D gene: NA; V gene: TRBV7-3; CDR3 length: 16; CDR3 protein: CASSGSGGYANEKLFF; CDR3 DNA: TGTGCCAGCAGCGGCTCGGGGGGTTACGCTAATGAAAAACTGTTTTTT
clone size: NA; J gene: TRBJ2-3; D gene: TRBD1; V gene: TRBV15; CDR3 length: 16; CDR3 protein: CATSRGRDRGADTQYF; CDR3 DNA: TGTGCCACCAGCAGAGGCCGGGACAGGGGAGCAGATACGCAGTATTTT
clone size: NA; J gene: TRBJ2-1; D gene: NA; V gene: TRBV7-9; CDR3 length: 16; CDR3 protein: CASSPTQGIRRNEQFF; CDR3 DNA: TGTGCCAGCAGCCCTACCCAGGGTATAAGGCGCAATGAGCAGTTCTTC
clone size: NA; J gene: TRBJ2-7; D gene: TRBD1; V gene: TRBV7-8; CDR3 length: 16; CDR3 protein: CASSLGVGTGGYEQYF; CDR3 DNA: TGTGCCAGCAGCTTAGGGGTCGGGACAGGGGGCTACGAGCAGTACTTC
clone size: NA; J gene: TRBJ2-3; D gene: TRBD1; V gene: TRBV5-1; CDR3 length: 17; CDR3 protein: CASSRGTGGAGTDTQYF; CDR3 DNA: TGCGCCAGCAGCCGGGGGACAGGGGGCGCCGGCACAGATACGCAGTATTTT
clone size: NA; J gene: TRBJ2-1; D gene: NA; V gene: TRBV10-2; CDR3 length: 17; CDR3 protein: CASRGREGQTSHNEQFF; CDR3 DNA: TGCGCCAGCAGAGGCAGGGAAGGACAGACTTCCCACAATGAGCAGTTCTTC
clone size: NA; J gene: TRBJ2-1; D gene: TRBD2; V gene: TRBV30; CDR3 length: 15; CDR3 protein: CAWSAGLGAYNEQFF; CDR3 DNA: TGTGCCTGGAGTGCGGGACTAGGGGCCTACAATGAGCAGTTCTTC
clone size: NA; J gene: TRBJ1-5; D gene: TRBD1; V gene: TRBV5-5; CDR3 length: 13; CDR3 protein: CASSYTGVQPQHF; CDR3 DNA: TGTGCCAGCAGCTATACAGGGGTTCAGCCCCAGCATTTT
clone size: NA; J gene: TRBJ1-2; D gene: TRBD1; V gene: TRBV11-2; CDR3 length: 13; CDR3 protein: CASSYTGVGGYTF; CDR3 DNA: TGTGCCAGCAGCTATACAGGGGTCGGTGGCTACACCTTC
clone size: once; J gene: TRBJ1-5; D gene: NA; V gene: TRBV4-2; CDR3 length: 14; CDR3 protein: CASSQGGFNQPQHF; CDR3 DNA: TGTGCCAGCAGCCAAGGAGGGTTCAATCAGCCCCAGCATTTT